This T cell receptor (beta chain) was observed in a study of molecular identifiers for immune sequencing clone quantification. With RNA at 10%, 30% or 50%, naive CD8 libraries came from approximately 22,000 to 940,000 sorted cells. The CDR3 spans 15 residues. A note on this clonotype: A much larger clone lies one base from this, so it may be a read error. The CDR3 does not close with the conserved phenylalanine or tryptophan, likely indicating a read error.

From the PCR reads, TCRdb called clonotypes with MiXCR, one entry per CDR3 protein. Here the sample spans about 330,000 distinct CDR3 sequences, about 23% being singletons. The sample taken for sequencing was naive CD8+ T cells from blood, with Jurkat cell RNA spiked in. Subset denoted: FACS-sorted CD8+CD4-CCR7+CD45RA+ naive T cells. This clonotype was obtained from a human donor in good health. Some libraries in this study had Jurkat cell RNA spiked in. This chain links TRBV12-3 or TRBV12-4 with TRBJ2-7, with TRBD1 matching over 9 bases. Near its end, the DNA agrees better with TRBJ2-5, so the J call may be wrong. For the CDR3, the DNA is TGTGCCAGCAAACTAACAGGGGGCGCTCAAGAGACCCAGTACTAC. The encoded protein is CASKLTGGAQETQYY.